This entry lists 10 T cell receptor beta chains sequenced from one sample in a study of graft-versus-host responses after intestinal transplantation. Which antigens these TCRs recognize remains unknown. Generated by immunoSEQ multiplex PCR, the TCRdb table keeps only in-frame clones and is missing some. The table has about 47,000 clones, approximately 96% seen once. This specimen consisted of unstimulated CD8+ T cells sorted from spleen or lymph node cells, obtained before transplant. These receptors were taken from a human donor who was the organ donor for an intestinal transplant.

The CDR3 is CASSLRNGALNEAFF. The CDR3 bases are TGTGCCAGCAGTTTGCGGAACGGCGCGCTCAACGAAGCTTTCTTT. The gene calls are TRBV27 and TRBJ1-1; D remains unclear. V lost 3 bases, J lost 8 bases, and 19 bases lay in between. There are 15 residues in the CDR3. Germline CDR1 is MNHEY and CDR2 is SMNVEV (reference sequence).

The rearrangement uses TRBV19 and TRBJ2-7; 14 positions match TRBD2. This CDR3 has 15 residues. V was clipped by 5 bases and J by 2 bases; unmatched bases: 2. Germline assignment: CDR1 LNHDA and CDR2 SQIVND (reference sequence). The CDR3 region has the DNA TGTGCCAGTAGTCTGGGACTAGCGGGGGCCTACGAGCAGTACTTC. The encoded protein is CASSLGLAGAYEQYF.

The chain uses TRBV13 and TRBJ2-1; D uncertain. Between the trimmed V and J ends, which lost 3 bases and 8 bases, there was a span of 8 bases. Germline V gene data show CDR1 as PRHDT and CDR2 as FYEKMQ (reference sequence). This CDR3 has 12 amino acids. The DNA of the CDR3 is TGTGCCAGCAGCTTTGGTTCAGATGAGCAGTTCTTC. Amino acids: CASSFGSDEQFF. The variable domain in full, with the rest retrieved from reference TRBV13 and TRBJ2-1, is AAGVIQSPRHLIKEKRETATLKCYPIPRHDTVYWYQQGPGQDPQFLISFYEKMQSDKGSIPDRFSAQQFSDYHSELNMSSLELGDSALYFCASSFGSDEQFFGPGTRLTVL.

The chain joins TRBV28 to TRBJ2-7, with D uncertain. Germline CDR1 reads MDHEN; CDR2 reads SYDVKM. V was trimmed by 5 bases and J by 10 bases, leaving 18 bases between them. The CDR3 runs to 13 residues. The DNA of the CDR3 is TGTGCCAGCAGTGGGTCGCAGGCGGCGCTACAGTACTTC. Its protein is CASSGSQAALQYF.

This chain links TRBV12-5 with TRBJ1-2; the D is unclear. CDR3 length: 20 amino acids. CDR1 is LGHNT, CDR2 FRNRAP, per germline. V shed 4 bases and J shed 3 bases, with 30 bases lying between them. CDR3 nucleotide sequence: TGTGCTAGTGGTTCCGTCCTTGGGTTGCCTGACTCTCATCCTCACTATGGCTACACCTTC. Translating gives CASGSVLGLPDSHPHYGYTF.

Only one count was recorded for this clone. The rearrangement uses TRBV27 and TRBJ2-3, with 10 bases matching TRBD2. Per germline, CDR1 MNHEY and CDR2 SMNVEV (reference sequence). The CDR3 is made up of 17 amino acids. Trimming at V came to 5 bases and at J to 2 bases, leaving 10 bases not matched to a gene. The CDR3 bases are TGTGCCAGCAGTCTGACTTTTAGCGGGGGGTTCACAGATACGCAGTATTTT. Translation: CASSLTFSGGFTDTQYF.

The chain combines TRBV12-5 with TRBJ2-1; D remains unclear. Trimming shortened V by 3 bases and J by 8 bases, and 8 bases separated the two germline ends. Germline V lookup: CDR1 LGHNT, CDR2 FRNRAP. The CDR3 is 12 amino acids. CDR3 sequence: CASGFGLDEQFF. Here the CDR3 DNA reads TGTGCTAGTGGTTTTGGTCTCGATGAGCAGTTCTTC. Full variable domain (outside the CDR3, taken from reference TRBV12-5 and TRBJ2-1): DARVTQTPRHKVTEMGQEVTMRCQPILGHNTVFWYRQTMMQGLELLAYFRNRAPLDDSGMPKDRFSAEMPDATLATLKIQPSEPRDSAVYFCASGFGLDEQFFGPGTRLTVL.

The chain combines TRBV7-6 with TRBJ1-2; D not certain. V was trimmed by 6 bases and J by 3 bases, leaving 17 bases between them. Germline loops: CDR1 SGHVS, CDR2 FNYEAQ. The CDR3 length is 15 residues. The CDR3 bases are TGTGCCAGCAGTCCAAACGTGAGCCCTGACTATGGCTACACCTTC. Translated: CASSPNVSPDYGYTF.

This chain uses TRBV10-3 with TRBJ1-4; TRBD1 agrees at 8 bases. The CDR3 contains 15 residues. Trimming cost V 8 bases and J 1 base; bases outside gene matches: 6. Germline V lookup: CDR1 ENHRY, CDR2 SYGVKD. The CDR3 sequence is CAIGEDRETNEKLFF. CDR3 sequence (DNA): TGTGCCATCGGAGAGGACAGGGAAACTAATGAAAAACTGTTTTTT.

This chain uses TRBV28 with TRBJ2-7, with a weak D call TRBD2 (6 bases). The CDR3 loop spans 14 amino acids. In germline, CDR1 is MDHEN, CDR2 SYDVKM. The germline V and J ends were trimmed by 6 bases and 0 bases, with 12 bases remaining between them. CDR3 sequence reads: CASRSGTASYEQYF. CDR3 in DNA: TGTGCCAGCAGGTCCGGGACTGCCTCCTACGAGCAGTACTTC.